What follows are 8 T cell receptor beta chains derived from one specimen sequenced in a study of cytomegalovirus exposure and HLA in healthy donors. In the PCR, 60 Vbeta and 13 Jbeta primers were used. The data were produced by immunoSEQ multiplex PCR, yet TCRdb's version contains in-frame clones alone and is incomplete. The specimen's table records some 51,000 clones. The sequencing input was PBMCs. These receptors were obtained from a man aged 40-55 years in good health and CMV-seropositive.

This chain connects TRBV5-1 to TRBJ2-3; D gene uncertain. V gave up 0 bases and J gave up 4 bases, with 3 bases separating them. There are 12 residues in the CDR3. Germline V CDR1 and CDR2: SGHRS, YFSETQ. The CDR3 DNA is TGCGCCAGCAGCTTGGCAGCAGATACGCAGTATTTT. It translates to CASSLAADTQYF.

The genes are TRBV2 and TRBJ2-2; 12 bases are a match to TRBD2. CDR1 SNHLY and CDR2 FYNNEI come from the germline V gene. The CDR3 runs to 17 residues. V shed 7 bases and J 3 bases; nucleotides not matched to a gene: 9. The CDR3 loop is CASTQGGLAGYTGELFF. The CDR3 DNA follows: TGTGCCAGCACCCAGGGAGGACTAGCGGGGTACACCGGGGAGCTGTTTTTT. The full variable domain, its missing parts supplied by reference TRBV2 and TRBJ2-2, is EPEVTQTPSHQVTQMGQEVILRCVPISNHLYFYWYRQILGQKVEFLVSFYNNEISEKSEIFDDQFSVERPDGSNFTLKIRSTKLEDSAMYFCASTQGGLAGYTGELFFGEGSRLTVL.

The chain is built from TRBV10-3 and TRBJ2-1, with TRBD2 identical over 12 bases. This CDR3 comprises 15 residues. The junction had 9 bases not matched to a gene; V was cut back by 8 bases and J by 7 bases. Germline V gene data show CDR1 as ENHRY and CDR2 as SYGVKD. The CDR3 loop is CAISASGRARNEQFF. CDR3 nucleotides: TGTGCCATCTCCGCTAGCGGGAGGGCGAGGAATGAGCAGTTCTTC.

The V and J genes are TRBV28 and TRBJ1-5, with 8 bases matching TRBD1. Germline CDR1 is MDHEN and CDR2 is SYDVKM. CDR3 size: 16 residues. J lost 3 bases, V lost 1 base, and 5 bases had no gene match. The CDR3 region has the DNA TGTGCCAGCAGTTTATCGGCAGGGGGCTTCAATCAGCCCCAGCATTTT. As protein: CASSLSAGGFNQPQHF.

The chain is built from TRBV6-6 and TRBJ2-7; D unclear. CDR3 length: 13 amino acids. With 6 bases removed from V and 2 bases from J, the gap between germline ends came to 11 bases. Germline V gives CDR1 MNHNY, CDR2 SVGAGI (reference sequence). The CDR3, as DNA: TGTGCCAGCAGACGTTCCACAGCCTACGAGCAGTACTTC. This translates into CASRRSTAYEQYF.

The chain employs TRBV19 and TRBJ1-1; D is perhaps TRBD1 (5 bases). This CDR3 has 15 amino acids. V shed 3 bases and J shed 4 bases, with 15 bases lying between them. The germline V gene encodes CDR1 LNHDA and CDR2 SQIVND (reference sequence). The CDR3 reads CASSMRVGGVTEAFF. In nucleotides, the CDR3 is TGTGCCAGTAGTATGAGAGTGGGGGGAGTCACTGAAGCTTTCTTT.

With respect to this clone: Other nucleotide sequences from this sample produce the same CDR3. The rearrangement links TRBV7-2 to TRBJ1-2, with D tentatively TRBD1 (5 bases). Looked up from germline, CDR1 is SGHTA and CDR2 is FQGNSA. This CDR3 region has 12 residues. V lost 0 bases, J lost 11 bases, and 10 bases lay in between. The CDR3 loop reads CASSLAGGGYTF. CDR3 DNA sequence: TGTGCCAGCAGCTTAGCTGGGGGAGGGTACACCTTC.

The rearrangement uses TRBV6-5 and TRBJ2-1; a possible D gene is TRBD2 (6 bases). This CDR3 comprises 15 residues. Germline values: CDR1 MNHEY, CDR2 SVGAGI. Trimming pared 0 bases from V and 2 bases from J, leaving 8 bases between. The CDR3 spells CASSYSTSPYNEQFF. DNA of the CDR3: TGTGCCAGCAGTTACTCGACTAGTCCCTACAATGAGCAGTTCTTC.